The text below deals with one TCR beta chain. The antigen this receptor binds is unknown. Per-nucleotide qualities are absent, and no much larger clonotype sits a single base away. The source of the sample is a study of blood T cell repertoires in COVID-19 (dated by TCRdb to 2019 to 2021). Study-wide context: Samples from collaborators originated in the United States, Italy and Spain and spanned both the acute and convalescent phases of COVID-19. The prospective study material was composed of cDNA or gDNA derived from T cells, B-cell-depleted T cells, or PBMCs. Deeply sampled blood TCRbeta repertoires from subjects exposed to, actively infected with, or recovered from COVID-19 were included in the dataset. The repertoires were released in a freely available public database meant as a resource for research on the immune response to SARS-CoV-2. Samples came from the ongoing ImmuneRACE study (first 160 participants) plus 1,254 subjects from 6 global collaborators. The sample metadata nearly always contained a de-identified subject ID, COVID-19 status, age in years and sex. Where HLA class I and class II types were available, the types were taken from metadata supplied by the sample provider, not from assay-based typing. What the research found in general, with its limitations: The amount of clinical and demographic metadata varied by source and participant and was provided uncurated.

Enrolling through a virtual design, the prospective study's participants ranged in age from roughly 18 to 95 years and lived across 24 United States geographic areas. To assign participants to cohorts, the prospective study relied on clinical history that participants themselves reported in a screening survey and a study questionnaire. Exposed participants had been in contact, within 2 weeks of entering the study, with a person who had a PCR-confirmed or clinician-diagnosed case of COVID-19. Each participant in the prospective study had whole blood, serum and a nasopharyngeal or oropharyngeal swab collected by mobile phlebotomists. Additional blood draws and questionnaires over an approximately 2-month period could optionally be provided by prospective study participants. Before DNA extraction, prospective study blood samples were shipped either frozen or at room temperature. The V and J ends are trimmed by 5 bases and 6 bases, leaving 16 bases between them. The CDR3 runs 14 amino acids, cysteine and phenylalanine included. Only the CDR3 DNA is retained, 42 bases long and in frame from the first base. Taken from the germline V gene, the CDR1 and CDR2 loops are WSHSY and SAAADI.

TCRbeta CDR3 regions were amplified from genomic DNA by means of the immunoSEQ Assay, a bias-controlled multiplex PCR. For the original study's pipeline: Nucleated cell counts per sample were estimated from amplification of reference gene primers within the assay. To quantify the absolute abundance of each unique TCRbeta CDR3 rearrangement, sequence reads were collapsed and filtered. For each sample, productive Simpson clonality was calculated by taking the square root of Simpson's diversity index across productive rearrangements. TCRdb took this table from immuneACCESS and kept in-frame rearrangements with V and J called. Such tables lack part of the clones; where checked against another copy, unresolved V genes explain under half of the gap, and the rest is unexplained. That table supplies the V and J calls and clone size; D and trimming were determined from the DNA. The sample table contains 250,000 to 350,000 clones; only one count was recorded for around nine tenths of them. The ten largest clones add up to under 3% of the sample.

The sequenced sample was PBMCs or T cells enriched from blood (not recorded which). This clonotype was sampled from a woman aged 45-60 years who had been exposed to COVID-19. The rearranged chain carries TRBV10-2 and TRBJ1-1; the D gene is perhaps TRBD1, from 5 matching bases. CDR3 reads: CASSPRGLVAEAFF. In nucleotides, the sequence is TGCGCCAGCAGTCCCCGGGGGTTAGTAGCTGAAGCTTTCTTT.